The 8 T cell receptor beta chains below come from one sample, sequenced in a study of siplizumab effects on memory and regulatory T cells. TCRdb's copy holds only in-frame clones and misses some; the assay was immunoSEQ multiplex PCR. The data hold about 100,000 clones, with approximately 92% observed a single time. The sample taken for sequencing was CD4+ T cells sorted from blood. All receptors derive from a human donor in good health.

The chain joins TRBV5-6 to TRBJ1-5; possibly TRBD1 for D (6 bases). Trimming cost V 2 bases and J 6 bases, with 15 bases left between them. The V gene's germline CDR1 is SGHDT and CDR2 YYEEEE. CDR3 length equals 15 residues. The CDR3 loop reads CASSFFGGLGQPQHF. In DNA, the CDR3 is TGTGCCAGCAGCTTTTTCGGGGGGCTGGGTCAGCCCCAGCATTTT.

The rearrangement links TRBV5-1 to TRBJ2-1; D possibly corresponds to TRBD2 (5 bases). This CDR3 has 14 residues. Germline CDR1 and CDR2: SGHRS and YFSETQ. Trimming cost V 3 bases and J 8 bases, with 15 bases left between them. CDR3 in amino acids: CASSWVGGSDEQFF. The CDR3 coding sequence is TGCGCCAGCAGCTGGGTGGGCGGGTCGGATGAGCAGTTCTTC. Drawing the rest from reference TRBV5-1 and TRBJ2-1, the complete variable domain is KAGVTQTPRYLIKTRGQQVTLSCSPISGHRSVSWYQQTPGQGLQFLFEYFSETQRNKGNFPGRFSGRQFSNSRSEMNVSTLELGDSALYLCASSWVGGSDEQFFGPGTRLTVL.

This chain joins TRBV5-6 and TRBJ2-5; D perhaps matches TRBD2 (5 bases). The CDR3 has 15 residues. From germline, CDR1 is SGHDT and CDR2 YYEEEE. With 2 bases removed from V and 7 bases from J, the gap between germline ends came to 18 bases. CDR3 sequence: CASSLFHRSRGTQYF. CDR3 sequence (DNA): TGTGCCAGCAGCTTATTCCATAGGTCCCGGGGGACCCAGTACTTC.

This chain uses TRBV7-9 with TRBJ1-2, with D uncertain. The length of the CDR3 is 17 residues. V was shortened by 5 bases and J by 0 bases, with 19 bases between the two germline ends. Germline V CDR1 and CDR2: SEHNR, FQNEAQ (reference sequence). The CDR3 protein is CASSHKTGNFANYGYTF. CDR3 nucleotides: TGTGCCAGCAGCCATAAGACGGGCAACTTCGCTAACTATGGCTACACCTTC.

This clone was seen only once. The chain has TRBV6-4 and TRBJ1-4, with 9 bases matching TRBD1. This CDR3 comprises 14 residues. Trimming took 3 bases from V and 7 from J; bases not matched to a gene: 3. Germline V gene lookup returns CDR1 MRHNA and CDR2 SNTAGT. The CDR3 region has the DNA TGTGCCAGCAGTGAGGGACAGGGAACTGAAAAACTGTTTTTT. Its translation is CASSEGQGTEKLFF.

The rearrangement uses TRBV25-1 and TRBJ1-1, with D perhaps TRBD1 (6 bases). The V gene lost 6 bases and the J gene lost 8 bases, with 22 bases spanning the gap. Germline CDR1 reads MGHDK; CDR2 reads SYGVNS. This CDR3 spans 15 amino acids. The DNA of the CDR3 is TGTGCCAGCAGGGGTGGTACAGGGAAGGTCTTCGAAGCTTTCTTT. As protein: CASRGGTGKVFEAFF.

The chain uses TRBV7-3 and TRBJ2-4; 9 positions agree with TRBD2. The CDR3 is made up of 14 amino acids. J lost 6 bases, V lost 5 bases, and 5 bases had no gene match. CDR1 is SGHTA, CDR2 FQGTGA, per germline. CDR3 region: CASSQSAGGNIQYF. Written as DNA, the CDR3 is TGTGCCAGCAGCCAATCAGCGGGGGGAAACATTCAGTACTTC.

The V call is TRBV11-3, the J call TRBJ2-3; a possible D gene is TRBD1 (6 bases). The CDR3 totals 14 residues. V was cut by 2 bases and J by 4 bases, with 10 bases left in between. CDR1 and CDR2 (germline): SGHNT, YENEEA. In nucleotides, the CDR3 is TGTGCCAGCAGCTTACAGGGGTCGTCAGATACGCAGTATTTT. This translates into CASSLQGSSDTQYF.